This T cell receptor (beta chain) was sequenced during a study of beta chain features in type 1 diabetes (dated by TCRdb to the late 2010s). Regarding the complete study: Mean age, gender distribution, total cell number and subset yield did not differ between patients and healthy donors. A total of about 100,000,000 sorted cells were examined across all samples, and RNA yield correlated strongly with the number of cells per subset. In the study, recently diagnosed type 1 diabetes patients and matched healthy donors were compared on the TCRB repertoires of their sorted circulating CD4+ T cell subsets. Regulatory and stem cell-like memory subsets were obtained from only 8 patients and roughly eight healthy donors, while naive and central memory subsets were obtained from all 28 donors. What the research found in general, with its limitations: Because cDNA was sequenced instead of genomic DNA, highly expressing activated cells could be over-represented, though the groups showed no difference in activation or CD3 levels. In all four CD4+ subsets, TCRB CDR3 length was moderately but significantly shorter in type 1 diabetes patients. Fewer insertions and more nucleotide deletions at VDJ recombination sites were observed in patients with type 1 diabetes, implying thymic rearrangement abnormalities. Naive, central memory and regulatory TCRB repertoires appeared to be more similar among patients than among healthy donors. PCR may preferentially amplify shorter templates, but because patient and control samples were amplified and corrected together, any resulting skew would affect both groups equally. Because the HLA sub-analyses included only small numbers of individuals, any influence of HLA type on TCRB rearrangement was left unresolved.

Notes on this clone: Its antigen is not yet known. No quality values exist for individual bases; no much larger clone is one base distant.

The entire isolated RNA was reverse transcribed using the High Capacity cDNA Reverse Transcription Kit, and thus expressed TCRB transcripts were sequenced. Deep immunoSEQ sequencing was performed on naive, central memory and regulatory T cell samples, with an average of roughly 3.5 million total reads per sample. Sorted cells were lysed in RLT buffer, and RNA was extracted using DNase-treated RNeasy Micro or Mini kits according to cell number. To prevent cross-contamination, every cell subset was processed on its own, while patient and healthy donor samples were processed together. The immunoSEQ multiplex PCR was used to amplify TCRB sequences from cDNA, yielding 87-bp fragments that span the CDR3 region. Sequencing of the amplicons was done on the Illumina HiSeq platform. The study's own analysis went as follows. PCR bias was corrected computationally using synthetic template baselines, and reads within Hamming distance 2 were collapsed, with unmergeable singletons discarded. By aligning reads against IMGT, V, D and J genes, CDR3 length, and insertions or deletions at six rearrangement sites were assigned. Within each subset, clonotype counts were normalized to sorted cell number, after which true diversity and Gini coefficients were computed with the tcR R package. The overlap coefficient, calculated on TCRB nucleotide sequences, was used to measure repertoire sharing. As a proxy for the pre-selection repertoire, out-of-frame TCRB sequences from naive cells were analyzed. TCRdb mirrors the immuneACCESS table, restricted to in-frame sequences. Some clones are absent from its copies; in checked studies, under half trace to an unresolved V gene, and the reason for the others is unknown. V, J and clone size reflect that table, while D and trimming were determined from the DNA. The sample records over 600,000 clones, about an eighth of which are singletons. The ten largest clonotypes hold around 0.12% of the sample.

Each donor gave one peripheral blood draw, averaging roughly 100 mL, which was collected into heparinised tubes. Using a panel that included CD45RO, CCR7, CD25, CD127, CD95 and CD27, naive, central memory, regulatory and stem cell-like memory CD4+ T cells were sorted on a BD FACSAria II. A purity above 95% was achieved for all sorted populations. Right away, PBMCs were isolated by Lymphoprep density gradient centrifugation and were stained directly, with no culture step. To minimize batch effects, samples were stained and sorted in pairs, one healthy donor with one patient per experiment. Source material: naive CD4+ T cells from blood. The meaning of the sample's cell subset or site label: true naive CD4+ T cells. This clonotype originated in a young man with type 1 diabetes.

The DNA is TGTGCCATCAGCATAGCGGGGGGCGACGAGCAGTACTTC. This codes for CAISIAGGDEQYF. This chain is built from TRBV10-3 and TRBJ2-7; TRBD2 lines up with 10 middle nucleotides. V trim: 6 bases; J trim: 5 bases; unmatched bases: 4. The germline V gene provides CDR1 ENHRY and CDR2 SYGVKD. Its CDR3 holds 13 amino acids, cysteine through phenylalanine. The only DNA kept is the CDR3, 39 bases in frame from the first base.